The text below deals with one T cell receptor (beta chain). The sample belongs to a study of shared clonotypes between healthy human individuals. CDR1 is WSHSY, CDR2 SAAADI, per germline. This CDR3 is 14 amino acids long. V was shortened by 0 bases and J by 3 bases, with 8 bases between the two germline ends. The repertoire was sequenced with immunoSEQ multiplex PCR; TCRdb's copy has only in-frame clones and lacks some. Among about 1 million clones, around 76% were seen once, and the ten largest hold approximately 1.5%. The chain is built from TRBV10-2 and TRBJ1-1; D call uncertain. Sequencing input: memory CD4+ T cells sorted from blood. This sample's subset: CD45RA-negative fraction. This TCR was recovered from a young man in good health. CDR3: CASSESGRYTEAFF. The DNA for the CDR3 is TGCGCCAGCAGTGAGTCTGGACGGTACACTGAAGCTTTCTTT.